The present T cell receptor beta chain was sequenced within a study of CD8 T cells in Susac syndrome. A quantity of about 0.5 to 1 ug RNA underwent reverse transcription using random hexamers. Amplification of the TCR beta CDR3 was carried out by immunoSEQ multiplex PCR, which spanned a total of 54 Vbeta and 13 Jbeta segments. MiXCR, applied by TCRdb to the immunoSEQ multiplex PCR reads, yields one record per CDR3 protein. Among some 180,000 distinct CDR3 sequences listed, 91% were seen once. This clonotype was recorded only once. V was pared by 3 bases and J by 5 bases, with 5 bases between. Germline-derived CDR1 and CDR2 are MDHEN and SYDVKM. The CDR3 is 11 residues long.

The sequencing sample was made of CD4+ T cells from PBMCs. The chain is built from TRBV28 and TRBJ2-7; D is unclear. The source is a human donor with Susac syndrome. This CDR3 reads CASSFLDEQYF. CDR3 sequence (DNA): TGTGCCAGCAGTTTTCTCGACGAGCAGTACTTC.